This T cell receptor beta chain was sequenced for a study of T cell repertoires in aging, cancer and after chemotherapy. Whole-study results and caveats: Loss of evenness, beyond lost richness, contributed to age-related TCR diversity decline in cancer patients.

Multiplex touch-down PCR with TRB-A/B primers amplified rearranged V-D-J TRB sequences. TCRdb recomputed calls from the multiplex PCR reads with MiXCR, one row per CDR3 protein. Among about 9,200 distinct CDR3 sequences listed, approximately 35% were seen once. Peripheral blood genomic DNA, not sorted cells or RNA, was the template. This clonotype is medium-sized in the sample. What it binds is not known. The junction had 4 bases not matched to a gene; V was cut back by 4 bases and J by 0 bases. Germline V gene sequence: CDR1 SQVTM, CDR2 ANQGSEA. The CDR3 runs to 14 residues. The receptor was isolated from a human donor in good health. The J gene is TRBJ2-7, the V gene TRBV29-1, with TRBD2 matching over 9 bases. The sequencing input was blood. The CDR3, as DNA: TGCAGCGTTGGGTTTAGCGGGAGCTCCTACGAGCAGTACTTC. Protein: CSVGFSGSSYEQYF.